This paragraph reports one T cell receptor (beta chain). This sample was taken from a study of blood T cell repertoires in COVID-19. The overall study: Sites in the United States, Italy and Spain provided acute and convalescent COVID-19 samples.

All enrollees were roughly 18 to 90 years old and from about 24 US areas. Donors were grouped by their self-reported clinical history. The method was immunoSEQ multiplex PCR; TCRdb's version includes in-frame clones alone and lacks a portion of them. There are approximately 220,000 clones in the sample; 80% to 90% occur only once, and approximately 4.2% lies in the top ten. This CDR3 comprises 15 residues. Germline lookup yields CDR1 SGHRS and CDR2 YFSETQ. Trimming pared 0 bases from V and 2 bases from J, leaving 8 bases between. The sample consisted of PBMCs or T cells enriched from blood (not recorded which). The V call is TRBV5-1, the J call TRBJ2-2; D is ambiguous. The TCR sequence derives from a woman in her forties with acute COVID-19. The CDR3 nucleotides read TGCGCCAGCAGCTTGGCGCCCAGTAACACCGGGGAGCTGTTTTTT. This codes for CASSLAPSNTGELFF.